The 16 T cell receptor beta chains reported below all come from one sample, sequenced in a study of cytomegalovirus exposure and HLA in healthy donors. It was with 60 Vbeta and 13 Jbeta primers that the PCR ran. Data came from immunoSEQ multiplex PCR; TCRdb stores just in-frame clones and leaves some out. The top ten hold around 5.7% of the sample, which has some 250,000 clones, roughly 87% seen once. Sequencing input: PBMCs. These receptors all come from a woman in her thirties or forties in good health and CMV-seropositive.

The V gene is TRBV29-1, the J gene TRBJ1-2; D is unclear. V was pared by 0 bases and J by 9 bases, with 8 bases between. Per the germline V gene, CDR1 is SQVTM and CDR2 is ANQGSEA. This CDR3 contains 11 residues. CDR3 DNA sequence: TGCAGCGTTGAAGAGGGCGGGAGCTACACCTTC. Translating it yields CSVEEGGSYTF.

The V gene is TRBV7-9, the J gene TRBJ2-1, with TRBD2 matching over 9 bases. After removal of 1 base from V and 2 bases from J, the junction contained 3 bases not matched to a gene. CDR3 size: 16 residues. Germline assignment: CDR1 SEHNR and CDR2 FQNEAQ (reference sequence). CDR3 region: CASSLGSGGAYNEQFF. CDR3 nucleotides: TGTGCCAGCAGCTTAGGTAGCGGGGGTGCCTACAATGAGCAGTTCTTC.

The gene calls are TRBV27 and TRBJ1-1; D is ambiguous. The CDR3 has 13 residues. The V and J ends lost 2 bases and 4 bases respectively, with 8 bases between them. Germline V gene lookup returns CDR1 MNHEY and CDR2 SMNVEV (reference sequence). The CDR3: CASSLIGSTEAFF. CDR3 bases: TGTGCCAGCAGTTTAATTGGGAGCACTGAAGCTTTCTTT.

This clone has only one observation. This rearrangement joins TRBV7-2 to TRBJ2-3; no firm D call. The V gene lost 0 bases and the J gene lost 1 base, with 8 bases spanning the gap. Germline V gene data show CDR1 as SGHTA and CDR2 as FQGNSA. The length of the CDR3 is 15 residues. CDR3 amino acids: CASSLATLGTDTQYF. The CDR3 coding sequence is TGTGCCAGCAGCTTAGCGACTTTGGGCACAGATACGCAGTATTTT.

This chain connects TRBV7-9 to TRBJ1-2; tentative D call: TRBD1 (6 bases). V lost 5 bases and J 8 bases, leaving 18 bases between the germline ends. The germline V gene encodes CDR1 SEHNR and CDR2 FQNEAQ (reference sequence). CDR3 length: 14 amino acids. The CDR3 region has the DNA TGTGCCAGCAGCCCCCGGACAGCCGGGTGGGGCTACACCTTC. It specifies CASSPRTAGWGYTF.

The gene calls are TRBV20-1 and TRBJ2-3; D is perhaps TRBD2 (7 bases). Trimming pared 7 bases from V and 6 bases from J, leaving 11 bases between. Per the germline V gene, CDR1 is DFQATT and CDR2 is SNEGSKA (reference sequence). This CDR3 has 11 amino acids. In DNA, the CDR3 is TGCAGTGTCGGGGGGCCCGATACGCAGTATTTT. Encoded protein: CSVGGPDTQYF.

V is TRBV6-6 and J is TRBJ1-2; D remains unclear. The germline CDR1 and CDR2 sequences are MNHNY and SVGAGI (reference sequence). This CDR3 spans 14 amino acids. The V end was cut by 6 bases, the J end by 0 bases, with 11 bases between. The CDR3: CASSFDTTNYGYTF. DNA of the CDR3: TGTGCCAGCAGCTTCGACACCACTAACTATGGCTACACCTTC.

The chain carries TRBV5-6 and TRBJ2-7; 13 nucleotides match TRBD2. From germline, CDR1 is SGHDT and CDR2 YYEEEE. V lost 5 bases and J lost 3; bases outside the gene matches: 8. CDR3 length equals 16 residues. CDR3 in amino acids: CASSSVGTSGIYEQYF. The CDR3, as DNA: TGTGCCAGCAGTTCCGTCGGGACTAGCGGGATCTACGAGCAGTACTTC.

The chain has TRBV5-6 and TRBJ2-1, with 11 nucleotides matching TRBD2. V was clipped by 3 bases and J by 6 bases; unmatched bases: 8. Looked up from germline, CDR1 is SGHDT and CDR2 is YYEEEE. The CDR3 sequence is 16 residues long. The CDR3 sequence: CASSSAGLAGRNEQFF. The CDR3 nucleotides read TGTGCCAGCAGCTCCGCTGGACTAGCGGGCCGCAATGAGCAGTTCTTC. The whole variable domain, filled in from reference TRBV5-6 and TRBJ2-1, reads DAGVTQSPTHLIKTRGQQVTLRCSPKSGHDTVSWYQQALGQGPQFIFQYYEEEERQRGNFPDRFSGHQFPNYSSELNVNALLLGDSALYLCASSSAGLAGRNEQFFGPGTRLTVL.

The gene calls are TRBV18 and TRBJ2-5, with D unclear. The V end lost 1 base, the J end lost 3 bases, and 9 bases lay between the germline ends. CDR1 is KGHSH, CDR2 LQKENI, per germline. CDR3 length equals 14 residues. CDR3 DNA sequence: TGTGCCAGCTCACCACTAGTTGGAGAAGAGACCCAGTACTTC. This encodes CASSPLVGEETQYF.

J is TRBJ1-1 and V is TRBV28; D is ambiguous. Deletions cut 8 bases from V and 7 bases from J, with 8 bases between. This CDR3 region has 10 residues. The V gene's germline CDR1 is MDHEN and CDR2 SYDVKM. As DNA, the CDR3 is TGTGCCAGCGGGCGTCGTGAAGCTTTCTTT. Translation: CASGRREAFF.

CDR3 in DNA: TGTGCCAGTAGTAGACGGCTAGCGGGGGTAGATACGCAGTATTTT. This codes for CASSRRLAGVDTQYF. This chain joins TRBV19 and TRBJ2-3; 10 bases line up with TRBD2. The length of the CDR3 is 15 residues. CDR1 is LNHDA, CDR2 SQIVND, per germline (reference sequence). The V and J ends lost 4 bases and 5 bases, in that order; junction bases with no gene match: 6.

To note about this clone: The junction and the germline gene differ at one end; a read error may be behind it. J is TRBJ1-2 and V is TRBV6-4, with 10 bases identical to TRBD1. Per the germline V gene, CDR1 is MRHNA and CDR2 is SNTAGT. The CDR3 loop spans 14 amino acids. The CDR3 nucleotides are TGTGCCAGCACTGACAGGGGGCGCGACTTAGGCTACACCTTC. It is translated as CASTDRGRDLGYTF.

The chain employs TRBV7-2 and TRBJ1-6; TRBD1 agrees at 8 bases. Germline V lookup: CDR1 SGHTA, CDR2 FQGNSA. V dropped 1 base and J dropped 7; count of bases not matched to a gene: 3. The length of the CDR3 is 15 residues. The chain's CDR3 is CASSLGRTGNSPLHF. The DNA of the CDR3 is TGTGCCAGCAGCTTAGGTCGGACAGGGAATTCACCCCTCCACTTT.

The chain couples TRBV23-1 to TRBJ2-7; no firm D call. TRBV23-1 is identified as an open reading frame with a role that is uncertain. This CDR3 spans 14 amino acids. With 4 bases removed from V and 0 bases from J, the gap between germline ends came to 10 bases. In DNA form, the CDR3 reads TGCGCCAGCAGTCGGGCAACGAGCTCCTACGAGCAGTACTTC. It encodes CASSRATSSYEQYF.

The chain recombines TRBV6-1 with TRBJ1-6; 7 positions agree with TRBD1. This CDR3 has 13 amino acids. The germline V gene encodes CDR1 MNHNS and CDR2 SASEGT. V was pared by 8 bases and J by 6 bases, with 4 bases of the junction left unmatched. CDR3 DNA: TGTGCCAGCCGCGGGACAGCTAATTCACCCCTCCACTTT. It codes for CASRGTANSPLHF.